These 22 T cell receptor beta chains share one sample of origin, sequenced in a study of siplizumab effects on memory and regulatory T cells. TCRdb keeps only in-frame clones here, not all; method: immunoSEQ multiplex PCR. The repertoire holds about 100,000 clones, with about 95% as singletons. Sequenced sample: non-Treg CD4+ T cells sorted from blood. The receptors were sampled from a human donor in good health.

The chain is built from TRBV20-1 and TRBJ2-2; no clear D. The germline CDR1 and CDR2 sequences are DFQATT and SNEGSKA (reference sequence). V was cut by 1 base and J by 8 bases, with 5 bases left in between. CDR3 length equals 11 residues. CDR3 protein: CSARGAGELFF. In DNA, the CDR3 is TGCAGTGCTAGAGGCGCAGGGGAGCTGTTTTTT.

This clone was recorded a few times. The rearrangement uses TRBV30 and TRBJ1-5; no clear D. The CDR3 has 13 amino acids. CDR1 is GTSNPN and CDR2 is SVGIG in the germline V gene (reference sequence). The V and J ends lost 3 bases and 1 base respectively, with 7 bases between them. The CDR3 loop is CAWSLESNQPQHF. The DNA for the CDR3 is TGTGCCTGGAGCTTGGAGAGCAATCAGCCCCAGCATTTT.

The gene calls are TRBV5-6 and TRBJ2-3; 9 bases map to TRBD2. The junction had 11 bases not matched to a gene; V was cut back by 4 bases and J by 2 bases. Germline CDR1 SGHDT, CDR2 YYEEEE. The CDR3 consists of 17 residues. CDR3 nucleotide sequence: TGTGCCAGCAGCCAAGTTGGGCTAGCGGGGTTCACAGATACGCAGTATTTT. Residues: CASSQVGLAGFTDTQYF.

The CDR3 loop reads CASSGSMDTEAFF. The CDR3 region has the DNA TGTGCCAGCTCAGGTTCGATGGACACTGAAGCTTTCTTT. The V call is TRBV18, the J call TRBJ1-1, with D unresolved. Germline CDR1 reads KGHSH; CDR2 reads LQKENI. The CDR3 is made up of 13 amino acids. V was clipped by 5 bases and J by 3 bases, with 10 bases between them.

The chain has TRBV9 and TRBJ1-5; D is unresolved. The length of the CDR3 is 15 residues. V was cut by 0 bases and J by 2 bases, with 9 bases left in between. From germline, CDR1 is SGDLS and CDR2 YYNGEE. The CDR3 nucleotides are TGTGCCAGCAGCGTAGACCCGGGTGGCAATCAGCCCCAGCATTTT. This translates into CASSVDPGGNQPQHF.

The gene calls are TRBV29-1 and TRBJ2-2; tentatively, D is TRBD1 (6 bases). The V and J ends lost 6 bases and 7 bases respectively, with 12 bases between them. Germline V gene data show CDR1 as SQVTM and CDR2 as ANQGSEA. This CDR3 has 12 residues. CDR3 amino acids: CSVGAGDGELFF. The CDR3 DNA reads TGCAGCGTGGGTGCAGGGGACGGGGAGCTGTTTTTT.

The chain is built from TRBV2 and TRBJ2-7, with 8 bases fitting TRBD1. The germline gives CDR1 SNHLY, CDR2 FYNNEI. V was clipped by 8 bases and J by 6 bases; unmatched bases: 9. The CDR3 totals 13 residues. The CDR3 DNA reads TGTGCCAGCTCGTCCCGGGACAGGCTCGAGCAGTACTTC. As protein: CASSSRDRLEQYF.

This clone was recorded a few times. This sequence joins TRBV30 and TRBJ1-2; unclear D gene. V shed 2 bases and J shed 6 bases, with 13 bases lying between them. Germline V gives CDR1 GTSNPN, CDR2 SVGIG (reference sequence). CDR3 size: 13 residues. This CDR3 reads CAWSSHGGNGYTF. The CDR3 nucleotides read TGTGCCTGGAGTTCCCACGGAGGTAATGGCTACACCTTC. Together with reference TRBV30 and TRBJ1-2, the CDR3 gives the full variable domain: SQTIHQWPATLVQPVGSPLSLECTVEGTSNPNLYWYRQAAGRGLQLLFYSVGIGQISSEVPQNLSASRPQDRQFILSSKKLLLSDSGFYLCAWSSHGGNGYTFGSGTRLTVV.

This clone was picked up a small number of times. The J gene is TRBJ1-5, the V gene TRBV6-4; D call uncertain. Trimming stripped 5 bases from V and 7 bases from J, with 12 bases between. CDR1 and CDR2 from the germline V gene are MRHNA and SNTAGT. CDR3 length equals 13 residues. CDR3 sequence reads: CASSIEEGQPQHF. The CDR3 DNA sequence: TGTGCCAGCAGTATTGAAGAGGGCCAGCCCCAGCATTTT.

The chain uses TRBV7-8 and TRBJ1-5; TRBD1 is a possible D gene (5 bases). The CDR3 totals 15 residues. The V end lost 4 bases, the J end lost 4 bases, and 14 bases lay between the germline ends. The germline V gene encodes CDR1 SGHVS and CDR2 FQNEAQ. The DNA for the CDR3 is TGTGCCAGCAGCTCGCTCCCTCAGGGTAATCAGCCCCAGCATTTT. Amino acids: CASSSLPQGNQPQHF.

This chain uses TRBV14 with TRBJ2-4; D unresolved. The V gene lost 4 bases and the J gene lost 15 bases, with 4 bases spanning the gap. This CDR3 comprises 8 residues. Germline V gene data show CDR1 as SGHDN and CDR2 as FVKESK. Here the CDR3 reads CASSPLYF. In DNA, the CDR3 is TGTGCCAGCAGCCCACTGTACTTC.

The CDR3 DNA is TGTGCCAGCAGCGTCACGGGAGGGTCCTACGAGCAGTACTTC. Amino acid sequence: CASSVTGGSYEQYF. The chain has TRBV7-3 and TRBJ2-7; TRBD2 agrees at 8 bases. Germline CDR1 SGHTA, CDR2 FQGTGA. The CDR3 is made up of 14 amino acids. The V gene end was trimmed by 5 bases and the J gene end by 1 base; junction bases not matched to a gene: 4.

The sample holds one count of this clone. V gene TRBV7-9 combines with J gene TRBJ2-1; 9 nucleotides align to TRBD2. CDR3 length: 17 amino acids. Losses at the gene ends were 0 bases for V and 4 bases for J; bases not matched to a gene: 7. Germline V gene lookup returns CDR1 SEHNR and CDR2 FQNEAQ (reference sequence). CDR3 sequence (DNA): TGTGCCAGCAGCTTAGCATGGCTAGCGGGATCGTACAATGAGCAGTTCTTC. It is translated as CASSLAWLAGSYNEQFF.

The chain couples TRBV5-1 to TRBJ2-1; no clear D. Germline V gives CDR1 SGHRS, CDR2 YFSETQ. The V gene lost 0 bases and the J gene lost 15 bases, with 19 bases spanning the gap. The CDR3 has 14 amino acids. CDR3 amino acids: CASSLGHADQSSFF. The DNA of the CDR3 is TGCGCCAGCAGCTTGGGCCACGCAGACCAATCCTCGTTCTTC.

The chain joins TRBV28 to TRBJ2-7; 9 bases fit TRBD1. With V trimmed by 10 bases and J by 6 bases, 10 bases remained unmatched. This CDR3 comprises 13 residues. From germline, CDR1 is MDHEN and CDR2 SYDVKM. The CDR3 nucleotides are TGTGCCACACAGGGGGCGCTTCTGGGCGAGCAGTACTTC. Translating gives CATQGALLGEQYF.

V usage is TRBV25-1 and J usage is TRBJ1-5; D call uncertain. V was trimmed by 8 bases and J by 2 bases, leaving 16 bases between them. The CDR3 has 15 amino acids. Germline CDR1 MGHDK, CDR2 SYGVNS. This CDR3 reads CASSTSLGGNQPQHF. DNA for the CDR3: TGTGCCAGCTCCACCAGCCTCGGGGGCAATCAGCCCCAGCATTTT.

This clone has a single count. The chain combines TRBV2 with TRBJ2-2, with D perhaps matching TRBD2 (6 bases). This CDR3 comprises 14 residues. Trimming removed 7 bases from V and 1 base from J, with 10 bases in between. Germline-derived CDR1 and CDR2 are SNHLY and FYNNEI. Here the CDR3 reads CASKASVNTGELFF. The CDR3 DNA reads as TGTGCCAGCAAGGCTAGCGTGAACACCGGGGAGCTGTTTTTT.

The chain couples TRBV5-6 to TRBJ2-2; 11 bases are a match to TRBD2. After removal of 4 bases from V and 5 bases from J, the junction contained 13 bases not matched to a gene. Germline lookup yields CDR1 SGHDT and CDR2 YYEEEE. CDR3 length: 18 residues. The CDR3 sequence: CASSPGTVRLAGTGELFF. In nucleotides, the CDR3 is TGTGCCAGCAGCCCGGGGACGGTAAGACTAGCGGGGACCGGGGAGCTGTTTTTT.

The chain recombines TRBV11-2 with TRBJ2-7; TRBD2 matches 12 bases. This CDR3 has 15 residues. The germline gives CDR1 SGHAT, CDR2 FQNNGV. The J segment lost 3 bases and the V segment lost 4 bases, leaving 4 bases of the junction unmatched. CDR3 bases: TGTGCCAGCAGCTGGGGACTAGCGGGTTTCTACGAGCAGTACTTC. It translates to CASSWGLAGFYEQYF. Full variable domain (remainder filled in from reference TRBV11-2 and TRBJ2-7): EAGVAQSPRYKIIEKRQSVAFWCNPISGHATLYWYQQILGQGPKLLIQFQNNGVVDDSQLPKDRFSAERLKGVDSTLKIQPAKLEDSAVYLCASSWGLAGFYEQYFGPGTRLTVT.

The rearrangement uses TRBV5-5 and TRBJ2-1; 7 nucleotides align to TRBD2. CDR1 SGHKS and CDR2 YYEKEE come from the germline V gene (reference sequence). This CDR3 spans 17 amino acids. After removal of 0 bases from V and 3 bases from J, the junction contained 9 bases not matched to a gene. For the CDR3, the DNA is TGTGCCAGCAGCTTGGCCGGTGCGGGACTACTCTACAATGAGCAGTTCTTC. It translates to CASSLAGAGLLYNEQFF.

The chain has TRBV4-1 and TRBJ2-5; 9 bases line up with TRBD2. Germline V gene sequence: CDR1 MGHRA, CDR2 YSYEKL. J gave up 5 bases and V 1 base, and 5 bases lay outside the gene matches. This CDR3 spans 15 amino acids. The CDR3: CASSQAGAGGETQYF. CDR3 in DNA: TGCGCCAGCAGCCAAGCTGGTGCGGGGGGGGAGACCCAGTACTTC.

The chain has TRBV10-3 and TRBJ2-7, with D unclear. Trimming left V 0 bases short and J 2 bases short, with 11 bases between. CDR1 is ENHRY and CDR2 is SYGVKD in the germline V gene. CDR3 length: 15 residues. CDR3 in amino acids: CAISESWTATYEQYF. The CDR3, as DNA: TGTGCCATCAGTGAGTCGTGGACCGCTACCTACGAGCAGTACTTC.